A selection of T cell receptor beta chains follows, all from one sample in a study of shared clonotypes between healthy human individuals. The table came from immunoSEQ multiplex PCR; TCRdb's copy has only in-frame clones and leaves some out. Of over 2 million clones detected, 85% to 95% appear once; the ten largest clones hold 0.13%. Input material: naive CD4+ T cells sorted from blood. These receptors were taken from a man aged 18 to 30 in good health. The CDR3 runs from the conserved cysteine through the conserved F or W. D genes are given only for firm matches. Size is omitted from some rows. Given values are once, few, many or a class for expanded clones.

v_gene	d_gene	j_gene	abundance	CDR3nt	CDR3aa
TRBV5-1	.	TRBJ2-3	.	TGCGCCAGCAGCCGAGGACCAGGGGCCCCAGATACGCAGTATTTT	CASSRGPGAPDTQYF
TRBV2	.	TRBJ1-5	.	TGTGCCAGCAGTGACCAGGGGAATATGCCCCAGCATTTT	CASSDQGNMPQHF
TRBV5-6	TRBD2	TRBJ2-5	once	TGTGCCAGCAGCAAAGGACTAGCGGCGTACCAAGAGACCCAGTACTTC	CASSKGLAAYQETQYF
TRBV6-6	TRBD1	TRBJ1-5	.	TGTGCCAGCAGTACCGGGACAGCCAGGAGCAATCAGCCCCAGCATTTT	CASSTGTARSNQPQHF
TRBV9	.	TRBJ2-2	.	TGTGCCAGCAGCGTAGGAACAGGGTCGAACACCGGGGAGCTGTTTTTT	CASSVGTGSNTGELFF
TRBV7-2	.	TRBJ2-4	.	TGTGCCAGCAGCCAAGGGGCCCAGGGCCACTTC	CASSQGAQGHF
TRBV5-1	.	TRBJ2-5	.	TGCGCCAGCAGCTCGACCTCCAGGGCTGAAGAGACCCAGTACTTC	CASSSTSRAEETQYF
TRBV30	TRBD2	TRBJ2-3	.	TGTGCCTGGAGTGCGGGACTAGCGGGGGGGCAAGATACGCAGTATTTT	CAWSAGLAGGQDTQYF
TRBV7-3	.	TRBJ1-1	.	TGTGCCAGCAGCCGCTATACGGGGAGGGACACTGAAGCTTTCTTT	CASSRYTGRDTEAFF
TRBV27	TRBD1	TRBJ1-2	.	TGTGCCAGCAGTGGGACAGGGTTGGCTGGCTACACCTTC	CASSGTGLAGYTF
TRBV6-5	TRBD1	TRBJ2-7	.	TGTGCCAGCAGTTCGGCGGGACAGGGGGCGCGGGAGCAGTACTTC	CASSSAGQGAREQYF
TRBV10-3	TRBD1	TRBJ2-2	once	TGTGCCATCAGTGGACAGGGACCGACCGGGGAGCTGTTTTTT	CAISGQGPTGELFF
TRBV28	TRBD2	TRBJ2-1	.	TGTGCCAGCAGGGCAGGGAGTAGCGGGGCTAATGAGCAGTTCTTC	CASRAGSSGANEQFF
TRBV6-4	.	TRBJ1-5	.	TGTGCCAGCAGGAGGCGGACGCTTCGCAATCAGCCCCAGCATTTT	CASRRRTLRNQPQHF
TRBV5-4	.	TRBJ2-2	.	TGTGCCAGCAGCTTGGGTGGGCTTTCCGGCGGGGAGCTGTTTTTT	CASSLGGLSGGELFF
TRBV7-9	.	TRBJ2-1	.	TGTGCCAGCAGCTTAGTTTACGATGGGCAGTTCTTC	CASSLVYDGQFF
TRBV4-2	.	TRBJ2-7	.	TGTGCCAGCAGCCGGGGTGACGAGCAGTACTTC	CASSRGDEQYF
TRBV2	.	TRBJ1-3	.	TGTGCCAGCAGTGTTACCGGATCTGGAAACACCATATATTTT	CASSVTGSGNTIYF
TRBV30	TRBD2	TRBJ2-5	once	TGTGCCTGGACCGAGACTAGCGGGAGTGTGACCCAGTACTTC	CAWTETSGSVTQYF
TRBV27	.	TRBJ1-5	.	TGTGCCAGCAGTTCACCAGGGCGATATAGCAATCAGCCCCAGCATTTT	CASSSPGRYSNQPQHF
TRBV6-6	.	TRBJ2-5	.	TGTGCCAGCAGTTACTCGGGAGAGGGCTTTGGGGAGACCCAGTACTTC	CASSYSGEGFGETQYF
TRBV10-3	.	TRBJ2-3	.	TGTGCCATCAGTGATATCGTCATCGGCGGCACAGATACGCAGTATTTT	CAISDIVIGGTDTQYF
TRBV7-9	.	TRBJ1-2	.	TGTGCCAGCAGCTTAGGGGACTATGGCTACACCTTC	CASSLGDYGYTF
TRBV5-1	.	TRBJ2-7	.	TGCGCCAGCAGCCCGTCAGCCGGGCGGGACGAGCAGTACTTC	CASSPSAGRDEQYF
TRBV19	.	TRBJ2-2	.	TGTGCCAGTAGTCCCCGGACGGTTATCAACACCGGGGAGCTGTTTTTT	CASSPRTVINTGELFF
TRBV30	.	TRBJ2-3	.	TGTGCCTGGAGTAAGGACTTGACAGATACGCAGTATTTT	CAWSKDLTDTQYF
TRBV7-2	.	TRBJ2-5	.	TGTGCCAGCAGCCGCCGTGGGTACCAAGAGACCCAGTACTTC	CASSRRGYQETQYF
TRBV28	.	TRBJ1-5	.	TGTGCCAGCAGGAGACAGGTAAATCAGCCCCAGCATTTT	CASRRQVNQPQHF
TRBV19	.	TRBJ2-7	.	TGTGCCAGCCAAATGTGGGGCTCCTACGAGCAGTACTTC	CASQMWGSYEQYF
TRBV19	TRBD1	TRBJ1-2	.	TGTGCCAGTAGAACAGGGGGAGCTCATGGCTACACCTTC	CASRTGGAHGYTF
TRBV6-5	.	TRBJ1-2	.	TGTGCCAGCAGCTATATCCTCCGGAGGGTGGTAGGCTACACCTTC	CASSYILRRVVGYTF
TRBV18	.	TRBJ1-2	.	TGTGCCAGCTCACCTTCGACAGAGGCCTATGGCTACACCTTC	CASSPSTEAYGYTF
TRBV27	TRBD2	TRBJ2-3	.	TGTGCCAGCAGTTTGGTGGGGGGCGGGGGGAGGACAGATACGCAGTATTTT	CASSLVGGGGRTDTQYF
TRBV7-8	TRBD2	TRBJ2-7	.	TGTGCCAGCAGCTTAGGAGGACCGGGACTAGCGGGATTGGGCGAGCAGTACTTC	CASSLGGPGLAGLGEQYF
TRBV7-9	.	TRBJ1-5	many	TGTGCCAGCAGCTTGGAAGTCAATCAGCCCCAGCATTTT	CASSLEVNQPQHF
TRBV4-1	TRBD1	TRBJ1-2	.	TGCGCCAGCAGAGTGGTTGGACAGGGGTTCTATGGCTACACCTTC	CASRVVGQGFYGYTF
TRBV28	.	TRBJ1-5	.	TGTGCCAGCAGTTGGGGGTGGCAGCCCCAGCATTTT	CASSWGWQPQHF
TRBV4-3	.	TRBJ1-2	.	TGCGCCAGCAGCCAAGTTCACGGCGGGGTGTCCTATGGCTACACCTTC	CASSQVHGGVSYGYTF
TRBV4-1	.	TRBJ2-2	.	TGCGCCAGCAGCCAAGGTCGGACCACGAACACCGGGGAGCTGTTTTTT	CASSQGRTTNTGELFF
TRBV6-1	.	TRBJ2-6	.	TGTGCCAGCAGTGTGGGGTTCGGGGCCAACGTCCTGACTTTC	CASSVGFGANVLTF
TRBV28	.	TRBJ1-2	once	TGTGCCACCCCCATCGGGACCCAACAAGAGAACTATGGCTACACCTTC	CATPIGTQQENYGYTF
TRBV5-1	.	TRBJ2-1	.	TGCGCCAGCAGCAGGGGGACGGAAGACTACAATGAGCAGTTCTTC	CASSRGTEDYNEQFF
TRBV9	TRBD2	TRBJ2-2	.	TGTGCCAGCTCACTAGCGGCCTCGAACACCGGGGAGCTGTTTTTT	CASSLAASNTGELFF
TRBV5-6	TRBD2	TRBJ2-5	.	TGTGCCAGCAGCCCGGGACTAGGAGAGACCCAGTACTTC	CASSPGLGETQYF
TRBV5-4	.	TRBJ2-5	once	TGTGCCAGCAGCAGGGGAGAGACCCAGTACTTC	CASSRGETQYF
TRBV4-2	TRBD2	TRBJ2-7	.	TGTGCCAGCAGCCAAGAAACTAGCGGGGGGCGCGGCTACTACGAGCAGTACTTC	CASSQETSGGRGYYEQYF
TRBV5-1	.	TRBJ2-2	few	TGCGCCAGCAGCTTAGGAGGGAACACCGGGGAGCTGTTTTTT	CASSLGGNTGELFF
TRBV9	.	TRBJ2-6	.	TGTGCCAGCACCCACGAGGATCCGCAGGGAGCGCTAGGCTCTGGGGCCAACGTCCTGACTTTC	CASTHEDPQGALGSGANVLTF
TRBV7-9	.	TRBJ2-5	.	TGTGCCAGCAGCGCTACCGGGACCACTCAAGAGACCCAGTACTTC	CASSATGTTQETQYF
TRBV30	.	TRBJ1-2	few	TGTGCCTGGAGCCCTGGGGCACCGGGGGGCTACACCTTC	CAWSPGAPGGYTF
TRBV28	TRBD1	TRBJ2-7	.	TGTGCCAGCAGTTTATGGGGGACAGGCCCGGAGCAGTACTTC	CASSLWGTGPEQYF
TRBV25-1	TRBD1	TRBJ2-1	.	TGTGCCAGCAGTGAACCGGGACAGAAGTACAATGAGCAGTTCTTC	CASSEPGQKYNEQFF
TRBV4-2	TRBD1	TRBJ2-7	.	TGTGCCAGCAGTATACCGGGACAGGTCCTCCGGCAGCAGTACTTC	CASSIPGQVLRQQYF
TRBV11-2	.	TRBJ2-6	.	TGTGCCAGCAGCTCAGGCCTCTCTGGGGCCAACGTCCTGACTTTC	CASSSGLSGANVLTF
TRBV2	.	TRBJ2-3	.	TGTGCCAGCAACCGACAGTCATACACGGATACGCAGTATTTT	CASNRQSYTDTQYF
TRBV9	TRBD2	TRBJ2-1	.	TGTGCCAGCAGCGTCTTATCGGGGGGGAGTGAGCAGTTCTTC	CASSVLSGGSEQFF
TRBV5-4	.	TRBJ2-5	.	TGTGCCAGCAGCCCGTTTCGGCAGGGGGAGACCCAGTACTTC	CASSPFRQGETQYF
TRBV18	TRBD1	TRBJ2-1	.	TGTGCCAGCTCACCACAGGGACAGGGGCGGGAGGAGCAGTTCTTC	CASSPQGQGREEQFF
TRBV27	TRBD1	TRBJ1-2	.	TGTGCCAGCAGATTCCCGGGACAGGGTATCCATGGCTACACCTTC	CASRFPGQGIHGYTF
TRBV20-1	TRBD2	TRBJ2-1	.	TGCAGTGCAAGGACTAGCGGTAGGCAGTTCTTC	CSARTSGRQFF